This TCR beta chain was recovered during a study of type 1 and type 2 diabetes patients. Study conclusions and caveats: Type 2 diabetes patients had few highly-expanded CD4+ clones, median one.

CDR1 is MRHNA and CDR2 is SNTAGT in the germline V gene. The CDR3 is 13 residues long. V was cut by 2 bases and J by 7 bases, with 9 bases left in between. All diabetic donors were classified as either type 1 or type 2 diabetes. Anyone with other autoimmune disease or infection in the prior four weeks was excluded. Around 10 milliliters of peripheral blood were drawn from each donor. Details on this clonotype: What it binds is not known. This could be a read error, since a much larger clone is one nucleotide away. Given the absence of the conserved phenylalanine or tryptophan at the CDR3 end, a read error is likely.

Genomic DNA was the PCR template. A primer set of 30 forward and 13 reverse primers amplified the CDR3. One entry per CDR3 protein results from TCRdb running MiXCR on the multiplex PCR reads. The sample includes 250,000 or so distinct CDR3 sequences, approximately 50% of them seen just once. The source of this sequence is a man between 18 and 29 years old with type 2 diabetes. Sequencing was carried out using peripheral blood mononuclear cells (PBMCs). The rearrangement uses TRBV6-4 and TRBJ1-5; D is unclear. The CDR3: CASSDGDGQPQHL. The CDR3 coding sequence is TGTGCCAGCAGTGACGGTGACGGGCAGCCCCAGCATCTT.